The 11 T cell receptor beta chains presented below share a single source sample, sequenced in a study of blood T cell repertoires in COVID-19. Method: immunoSEQ multiplex PCR; TCRdb's copy keeps in-frame clones and lacks some. The profile covers roughly 240,000 clones, with approximately 85% appearing a single time and approximately 5.1% taken by the ten largest. The sequenced sample consisted of peripheral blood. These TCRs come from a man aged 50 to 59 with COVID-19, enrolled during active disease.

This clone has just one count. The chain joins TRBV28 to TRBJ1-1, with a tentative D call TRBD1 (5 bases). Germline V gene data show CDR1 as MDHEN and CDR2 as SYDVKM. Trimming pared 3 bases from V and 5 bases from J, leaving 13 bases between. This CDR3 has 14 amino acids. The CDR3 protein is CASSFTGGSTEAFF. CDR3 DNA sequence: TGTGCCAGCAGTTTTACAGGAGGGAGTACTGAAGCTTTCTTT.

This clone was found a few times. V and J are TRBV2 and TRBJ1-5; D possibly corresponds to TRBD1 (6 bases). The germline gives CDR1 SNHLY, CDR2 FYNNEI. V lost 5 bases, J lost 2 bases, and 13 bases lay in between. The CDR3 runs to 15 residues. Here the CDR3 DNA reads TGTGCCAGCAGTTTACAGGGATTAGGCAATCAGCCCCAGCATTTT. It translates to CASSLQGLGNQPQHF.

The chain links TRBV28 to TRBJ1-5; 7 bases line up with TRBD1. The CDR3 extends over 16 amino acids. The germline CDR1 and CDR2 sequences are MDHEN and SYDVKM. With 3 bases clipped from V and 3 bases from J, the junction kept 8 bases outside the gene matches. In nucleotides, the CDR3 is TGTGCCAGCAGTTTTCATGCAGGGGGTTCCAATCAGCCCCAGCATTTT. Amino acids: CASSFHAGGSNQPQHF.

This chain uses TRBV7-2 with TRBJ2-3; D is perhaps TRBD2 (6 bases). This CDR3 region has 16 residues. V lost 6 bases, J lost 6 bases, and 22 bases lay in between. From germline, CDR1 is SGHTA and CDR2 FQGNSA. CDR3 protein: CASRATWRGDHDTQYF. In DNA, the CDR3 is TGTGCCAGCAGAGCTACGTGGCGGGGCGATCACGATACGCAGTATTTT.

The chain is built from TRBV4-1 and TRBJ2-1; TRBD2 might be the D (9 bases). The germline V and J ends were trimmed by 4 bases and 7 bases, with 17 bases remaining between them. This CDR3 is 15 amino acids long. Per the germline V gene, CDR1 is MGHRA and CDR2 is YSYEKL. The CDR3 spells CASSPSGTGWNEQFF. The DNA for the CDR3 is TGCGCCAGCAGCCCTAGCGGGACAGGCTGGAATGAGCAGTTCTTC.

The rearrangement uses TRBV3-1 (or the pseudogene TRBV3-2) and TRBJ1-1, with D unclear. Trimming removed 3 bases at V and 1 base at J, with 6 bases between. The CDR3 has 13 amino acids. The germline V gene encodes CDR1 LGHDT and CDR2 YNNKEL (reference sequence). In DNA, the CDR3 is TGTGCCAGCAGCCAGCCAGGGAACACTGAAGCTTTCTTT. Translation: CASSQPGNTEAFF.

V gene TRBV5-6 combines with J gene TRBJ1-3; 9 nucleotides agree with TRBD1. The CDR3 extends over 15 amino acids. CDR1 is SGHDT and CDR2 is YYEEEE in the germline V gene. V lost 5 bases and J lost 9; bases outside the gene matches: 12. CDR3 coding DNA: TGTGCCAGCAGGTCGACAGGGGGAGGTAGTACCACCATATATTTT. This translates into CASRSTGGGSTTIYF. Variable domain in full (rest from reference TRBV5-6 and TRBJ1-3): DAGVTQSPTHLIKTRGQQVTLRCSPKSGHDTVSWYQQALGQGPQFIFQYYEEEERQRGNFPDRFSGHQFPNYSSELNVNALLLGDSALYLCASRSTGGGSTTIYFGEGSWLTVV.

The V and J genes are TRBV27 and TRBJ2-7, with TRBD2 matching 8 bases. After removal of 5 bases from V and 9 bases from J, the junction contained 15 bases not matched to a gene. The CDR3 extends over 15 amino acids. CDR1 MNHEY and CDR2 SMNVEV come from the germline V gene (reference sequence). CDR3 residues: CASSPSPSGGRGQYF. CDR3 DNA: TGTGCCAGCAGTCCCAGCCCCAGCGGGGGCCGGGGGCAGTACTTC.

This clone was seen only once. The rearrangement joins TRBV6-5 to TRBJ1-5; 8 nucleotides align to TRBD1. The trim removed 9 bases at V and 4 bases at J, leaving 5 bases unmatched. The germline gives CDR1 MNHEY, CDR2 SVGAGI. This CDR3 is 13 amino acids long. CDR3: CASRDRLNQPQHF. CDR3 coding DNA: TGTGCCAGTCGGGACAGGCTGAATCAGCCCCAGCATTTT.

The genes are TRBV28 and TRBJ2-3; 12 bases map to TRBD2. V lost 5 bases, J lost 2 bases, and 5 bases stayed unmatched. The CDR3 contains 16 residues. Germline assignment: CDR1 MDHEN and CDR2 SYDVKM. CDR3 sequence reads: CASSARLAGATDTQYF. For the CDR3, the DNA is TGTGCCAGCAGTGCCCGACTAGCGGGGGCCACAGATACGCAGTATTTT.

The chain is built from TRBV6-5 and TRBJ2-5; D is undetermined. This CDR3 is 14 amino acids long. Deletions cut 8 bases from V and 1 base from J, with 14 bases between. Germline assignment: CDR1 MNHEY and CDR2 SVGAGI. This chain's CDR3 is CASERTGFQETQYF. The CDR3 coding sequence is TGTGCCAGCGAACGTACGGGTTTCCAAGAGACCCAGTACTTC.